This T cell receptor (beta chain) was sequenced in a study of T cells after yellow fever vaccination. The 5'RACE template-switching step produced TCR cDNA and added a universal primer site and UMIs. TCRdb re-analysed the 5' RACE reads in MiXCR, keeping a single row per CDR3 protein. Of about 340,000 distinct CDR3 sequences detected, approximately 3.9% appear once; the ten largest clones hold roughly 24%. Germline CDR1 is KGHDR and CDR2 is SFDVKD. There are 16 residues in the CDR3. V lost 12 bases and J lost 9, with 29 bases in between. This clonotype appeared a few times. The material sequenced was PBMCs, taken 5 days after the yellow fever booster vaccination. This clonotype was sampled from a man between 18 and 29 years old who received the YFV17D yellow fever vaccine. This chain links TRBV24-1 with TRBJ1-5; weak D call: TRBD1 (6 bases). The CDR3: CAPGDGGVAPSLPQHF. The DNA of the CDR3 is TGTGCCCCAGGGGACGGAGGGGTCGCCCCATCGTTGCCCCAGCATTTT.